The clone carrying this T cell receptor (beta chain) was seen at least ten times. Its antigen is not identified. The data originate from a study of regulatory T cells in long-lasting Graves disease. Turning to the study itself: The study counted Graves' disease as persistent given over 5 years of antithyroid drugs and positive TSH receptor antibodies.

For TCR beta, libraries came from iRepertoire HTBI primers and Arm-PCR of CDR3 regions. In the authors' methods: Across the samples, identification revealed 50 to 80 TRBV and roughly 13 TRBJ segments. One entry per CDR3 protein results from TCRdb running MiXCR on the multiplex PCR reads. The V and J calls were determined by TCRdb, not by the authors. The data hold roughly 450,000 distinct CDR3 sequences, with less than 25% observed a single time. Trimming shortened V by 3 bases and J by 4 bases, and 9 bases separated the two germline ends. The CDR3 consists of 13 residues. The V gene's germline CDR1 is LNHDA and CDR2 SQIVND (reference sequence). Study-wide results and caveats: Shared public clonotypes totalled around 2,900 in persistent patients, compared with roughly 970 in new patients.

This sample's time point: persistent/refractory GD, antithyroid drugs over 5 years with positive TRAb. PBMC-derived RNA was used for the TCR library. Those enrolled as patients came out of an endocrinology department in Xi'an, China. The V call is TRBV19, the J call TRBJ1-2; no reliable D call. This TCR was recovered from a female donor with Graves disease. The specimen was peripheral blood mononuclear cells (PBMCs), collected when the disease was refractory, from a patient treated with antithyroid drugs. Here the CDR3 reads CASSISITYGYTF. CDR3 nucleotide sequence: TGTGCCAGTAGTATCTCGATAACCTATGGCTACACCTTC. Looking up the rest from reference TRBV19 and TRBJ1-2 gives the full variable domain: DGGITQSPKYLFRKEGQNVTLSCEQNLNHDAMYWYRQDPGQGLRLIYYSQIVNDFQKGDIAEGYSVSREKKESFPLTVTSAQKNPTAFYLCASSISITYGYTFGSGTRLTVV.